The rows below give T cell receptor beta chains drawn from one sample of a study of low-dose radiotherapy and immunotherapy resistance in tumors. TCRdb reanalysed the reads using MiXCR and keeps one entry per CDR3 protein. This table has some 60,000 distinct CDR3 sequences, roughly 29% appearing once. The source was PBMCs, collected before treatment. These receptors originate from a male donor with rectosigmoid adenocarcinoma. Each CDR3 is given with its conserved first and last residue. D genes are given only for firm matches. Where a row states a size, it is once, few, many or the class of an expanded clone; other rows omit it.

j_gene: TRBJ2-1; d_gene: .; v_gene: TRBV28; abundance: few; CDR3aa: CASRLDSTLTYNEQFF; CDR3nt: TGTGCCAGCAGGCTTGACTCGACGCTGACCTACAATGAGCAGTTCTTC
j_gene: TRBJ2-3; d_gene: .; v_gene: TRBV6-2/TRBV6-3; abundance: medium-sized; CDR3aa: CASRRDPTTDTQYF; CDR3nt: TGTGCCAGCAGGCGGGATCCCACCACAGATACGCAGTATTTT
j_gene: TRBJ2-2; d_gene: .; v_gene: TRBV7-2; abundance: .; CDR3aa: CASSLGGFTGELFF; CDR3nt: TGTGCCAGCAGCTTAGGAGGGTTCACCGGGGAGCTGTTTTTT
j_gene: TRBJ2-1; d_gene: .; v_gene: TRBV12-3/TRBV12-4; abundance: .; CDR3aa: CASSLGQFSYNEQFF; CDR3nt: TGTGCCAGCAGTTTAGGACAGTTCTCCTACAATGAGCAGTTCTTC
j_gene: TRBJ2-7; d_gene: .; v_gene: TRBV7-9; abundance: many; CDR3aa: CASNRDGYRDEQYF; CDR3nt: TGTGCCAGCAACAGGGACGGCTATAGGGACGAGCAGTACTTC
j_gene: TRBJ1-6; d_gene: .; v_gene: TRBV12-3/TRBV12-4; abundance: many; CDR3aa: CASSLQGKGSPLHF; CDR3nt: TGTGCCAGCAGCCTACAGGGAAAAGGTTCACCCCTCCACTTT
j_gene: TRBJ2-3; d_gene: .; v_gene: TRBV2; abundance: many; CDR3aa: CASTVFADTQYF; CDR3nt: TGTGCCAGCACTGTGTTCGCAGATACGCAGTATTTT
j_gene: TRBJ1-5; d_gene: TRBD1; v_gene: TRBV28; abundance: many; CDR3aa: CASSPQGASNQPQHF; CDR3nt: TGTGCCAGCAGTCCACAGGGGGCAAGCAATCAGCCCCAGCATTTT
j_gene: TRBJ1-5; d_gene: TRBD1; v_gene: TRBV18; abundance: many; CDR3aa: CASSPGTDQPQHF; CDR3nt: TGTGCCAGCTCACCCGGGACAGATCAGCCCCAGCATTTT
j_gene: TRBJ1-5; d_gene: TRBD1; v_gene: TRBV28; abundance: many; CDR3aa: CASSLIQGGNQPQHF; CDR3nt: TGTGCCAGCAGTTTAATACAGGGGGGCAATCAGCCCCAGCATTTT
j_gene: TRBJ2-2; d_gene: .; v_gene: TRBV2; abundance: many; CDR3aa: CASSEASGIWELFF; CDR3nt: TGTGCCAGCAGTGAAGCGTCGGGGATCTGGGAGCTGTTTTTT
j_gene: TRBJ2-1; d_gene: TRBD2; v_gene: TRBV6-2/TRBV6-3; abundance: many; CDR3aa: CASSYERGGLTGEQFF; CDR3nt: TGTGCCAGCAGTTACGAACGCGGGGGGCTGACGGGTGAGCAGTTCTTC
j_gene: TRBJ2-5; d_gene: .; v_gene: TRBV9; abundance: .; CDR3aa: CASSALGHQETQYF; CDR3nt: TGTGCCAGCAGCGCCCTCGGGCACCAAGAGACCCAGTACTTC
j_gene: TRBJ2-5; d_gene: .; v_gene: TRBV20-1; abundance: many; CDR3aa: CSASLLQETQYF; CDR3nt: TGCAGTGCTAGTTTACTTCAAGAGACCCAGTACTTC
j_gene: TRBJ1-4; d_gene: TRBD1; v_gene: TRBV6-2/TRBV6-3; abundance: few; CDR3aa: CASSLLGQAPSF; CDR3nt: TGTGCCAGCAGCCTACTCGGACAGGCCCCGAGTTTT
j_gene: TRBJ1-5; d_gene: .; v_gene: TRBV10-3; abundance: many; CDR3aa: CAISGVDQPQHF; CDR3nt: TGTGCCATCAGTGGGGTAGATCAGCCCCAGCATTTT
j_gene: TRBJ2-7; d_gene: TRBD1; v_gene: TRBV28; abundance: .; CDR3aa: CAFGTGGSYEQYF; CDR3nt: TGTGCCTTTGGGACAGGGGGTTCCTACGAGCAGTACTTC
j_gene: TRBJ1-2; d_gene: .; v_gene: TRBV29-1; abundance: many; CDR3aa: CSVEGTSNYGYTF; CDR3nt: TGCAGCGTTGAAGGGACGTCGAACTATGGCTACACCTTC
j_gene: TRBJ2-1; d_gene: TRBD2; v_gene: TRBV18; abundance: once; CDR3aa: CASSPVPSGARDVEQFF; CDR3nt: TGTGCCAGCTCACCTGTTCCTAGCGGGGCCCGAGACGTTGAGCAGTTCTTC
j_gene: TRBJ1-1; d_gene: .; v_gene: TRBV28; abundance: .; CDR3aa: CASSLTVPGSGTEAFF; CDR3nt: TGTGCCAGCAGTTTGACCGTCCCAGGGTCGGGCACTGAAGCTTTCTTT
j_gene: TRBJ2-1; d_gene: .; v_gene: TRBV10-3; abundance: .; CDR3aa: CAISERGGEQFF; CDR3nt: TGTGCCATCAGTGAGAGGGGAGGTGAGCAGTTCTTC
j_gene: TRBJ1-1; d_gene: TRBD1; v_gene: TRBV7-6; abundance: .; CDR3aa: CASSLSWDRGNMNTEAFF; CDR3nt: TGTGCCAGCAGCCTCTCTTGGGACAGGGGCAACATGAACACTGAAGCTTTCTTT
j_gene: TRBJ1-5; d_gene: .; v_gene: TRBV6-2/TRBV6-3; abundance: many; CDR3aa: CASSTGGRVGNQPQHF; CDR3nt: TGTGCCAGCAGTACCGGGGGCAGGGTAGGCAATCAGCCCCAGCATTTT
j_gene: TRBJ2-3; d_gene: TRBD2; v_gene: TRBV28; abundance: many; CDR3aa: CASSLGRGSADTQYF; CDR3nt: TGTGCCAGCAGCTTAGGGCGGGGGTCGGCGGATACGCAGTATTTT
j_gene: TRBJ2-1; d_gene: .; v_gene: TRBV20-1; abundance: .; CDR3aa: CSAERFSSYNEQFF; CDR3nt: TGCAGTGCAGAGCGGTTTAGCTCCTACAATGAGCAGTTCTTC
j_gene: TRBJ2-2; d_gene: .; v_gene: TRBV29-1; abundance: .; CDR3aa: CSVAGLENTGELFF; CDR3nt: TGCAGCGTTGCCGGACTGGAGAACACCGGGGAGCTGTTTTTT
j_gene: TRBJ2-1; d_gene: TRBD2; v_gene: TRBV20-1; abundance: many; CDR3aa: CSARVGLAANEQFF; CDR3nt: TGCAGTGCTAGAGTAGGGCTAGCGGCTAATGAGCAGTTCTTC
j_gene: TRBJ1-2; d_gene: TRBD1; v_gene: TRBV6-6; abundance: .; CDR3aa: CASSYSLGTGNGYTF; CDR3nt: TGTGCCAGCAGTTACTCCCTCGGGACAGGGAATGGCTACACCTTC
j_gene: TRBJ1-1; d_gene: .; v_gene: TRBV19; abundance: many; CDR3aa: CASGQGMDDTEAFF; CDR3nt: TGTGCCAGTGGGCAGGGTATGGACGACACTGAAGCTTTCTTT
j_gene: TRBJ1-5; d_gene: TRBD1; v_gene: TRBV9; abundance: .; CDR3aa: CASSAWDSPNNQPQHF; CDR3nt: TGTGCCAGCAGCGCCTGGGACAGTCCTAATAATCAGCCCCAGCATTTT
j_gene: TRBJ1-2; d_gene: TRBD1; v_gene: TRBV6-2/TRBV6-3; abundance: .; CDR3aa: CASSEAGTGAYGYTF; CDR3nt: TGTGCCAGCAGTGAAGCCGGGACAGGGGCCTATGGCTACACCTTC
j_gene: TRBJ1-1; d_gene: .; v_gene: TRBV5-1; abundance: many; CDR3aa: CASSSGKEAFF; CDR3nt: TGCGCCAGCAGCTCTGGGAAGGAAGCTTTCTTT
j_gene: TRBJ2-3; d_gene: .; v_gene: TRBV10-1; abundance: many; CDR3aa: CASSESLGQDTQYF; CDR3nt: TGCGCCAGCAGTGAGTCGCTTGGGCAGGATACGCAGTATTTT
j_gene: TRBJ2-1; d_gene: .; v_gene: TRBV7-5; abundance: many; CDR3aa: CISVPEALGTSGSGSSYNEQFF; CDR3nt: .
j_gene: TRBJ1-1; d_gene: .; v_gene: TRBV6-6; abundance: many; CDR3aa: CASTLGMNTEAFF; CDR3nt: TGTGCCAGCACCCTGGGGATGAACACTGAAGCTTTCTTT
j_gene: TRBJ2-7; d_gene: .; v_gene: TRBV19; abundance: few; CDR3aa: CASTPNTGPMREQYF; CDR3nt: TGTGCCAGTACCCCAAACACGGGCCCTATGAGGGAGCAGTACTTC
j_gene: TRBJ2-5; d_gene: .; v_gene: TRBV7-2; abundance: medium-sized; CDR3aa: CASSFGNQETQYF; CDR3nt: TGTGCCAGCAGCTTCGGCAACCAAGAGACCCAGTACTTC
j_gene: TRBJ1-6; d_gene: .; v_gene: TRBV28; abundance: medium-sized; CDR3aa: CASSFSWGDNSPLHF; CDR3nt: TGTGCCAGCAGTTTTTCCTGGGGGGATAATTCACCCCTCCACTTT
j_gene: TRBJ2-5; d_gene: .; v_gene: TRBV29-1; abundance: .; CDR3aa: CSVDSYEKETQYF; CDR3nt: TGCAGCGTTGATAGTTACGAAAAAGAGACCCAGTACTTC
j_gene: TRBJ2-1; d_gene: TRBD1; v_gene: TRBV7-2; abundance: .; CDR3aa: CASSLRTGNYNEQFF; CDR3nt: TGTGCCAGCAGCCTACGGACAGGGAACTACAATGAGCAGTTCTTC
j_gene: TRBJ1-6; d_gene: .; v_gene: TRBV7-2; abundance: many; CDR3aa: CASSLDRGEPLHF; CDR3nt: TGTGCCAGCAGCTTAGATCGGGGGGAGCCCCTCCACTTT
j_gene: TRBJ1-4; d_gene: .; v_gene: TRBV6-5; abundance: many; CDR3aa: CASRLGRRNEKLFF; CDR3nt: TGTGCCAGCAGATTGGGACGGAGGAATGAAAAACTGTTTTTT
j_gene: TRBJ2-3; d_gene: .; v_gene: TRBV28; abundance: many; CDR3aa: CASLRDNTDTQYF; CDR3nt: TGTGCCAGCCTCCGGGACAACACAGATACGCAGTATTTT
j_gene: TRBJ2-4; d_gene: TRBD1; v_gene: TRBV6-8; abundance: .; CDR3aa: CAISEGQRKNIQYF; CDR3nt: TGTGCCATCAGTGAGGGACAGAGGAAAAACATTCAGTACTTC
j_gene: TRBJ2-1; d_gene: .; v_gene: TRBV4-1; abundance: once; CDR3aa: CASSAKGGYNEQFF; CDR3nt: TGCGCCAGCAGCGCGAAGGGAGGATACAATGAGCAGTTCTTC
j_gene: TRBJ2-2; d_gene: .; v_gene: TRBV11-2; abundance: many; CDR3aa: CASSPHSNTGELFF; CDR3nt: TGTGCCAGCAGCCCCCACTCAAACACCGGGGAGCTGTTTTTT
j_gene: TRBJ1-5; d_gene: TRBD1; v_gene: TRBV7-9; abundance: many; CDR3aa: CASSLRGQQVFNQPQHF; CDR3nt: TGTGCCAGCAGCTTAAGGGGGCAACAGGTCTTCAATCAGCCCCAGCATTTT
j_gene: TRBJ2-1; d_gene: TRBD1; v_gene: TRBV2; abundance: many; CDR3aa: CASRGDRGPWNEQFF; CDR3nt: TGTGCCAGCAGGGGGGACAGGGGGCCTTGGAATGAGCAGTTCTTC
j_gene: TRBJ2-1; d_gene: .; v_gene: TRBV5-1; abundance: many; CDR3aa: CASSLAFAYNEQFF; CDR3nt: TGCGCCAGTAGCCTAGCGTTCGCCTACAATGAGCAGTTCTTC
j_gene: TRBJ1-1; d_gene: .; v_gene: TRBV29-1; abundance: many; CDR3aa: CSVAGSENTEAFF; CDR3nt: TGCAGCGTTGCGGGCAGTGAGAACACTGAAGCTTTCTTT
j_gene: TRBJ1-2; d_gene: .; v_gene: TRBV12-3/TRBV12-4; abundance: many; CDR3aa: CASSFRDSYGYTF; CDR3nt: TGTGCCAGCAGTTTTCGTGACAGCTATGGCTACACCTTC